The rows below give T cell receptor beta chains drawn from one sample of a study of cytomegalovirus exposure and HLA in healthy donors. The assay was immunoSEQ multiplex PCR, and TCRdb's table has in-frame clones only and misses some. This sample has 150,000 or so clones, with roughly 80% found just once. The material sequenced was PBMCs. These receptors all come from a man aged 40-49 years in good health and CMV-seropositive. Both conserved end residues are part of each CDR3. A D gene is named only where the DNA matches it firmly. Only some rows state a clone size, as once, few, many or a class for expanded clones.

clone_size	j_call	v_call	d_call	cdr3_aa	cdr3_nt
.	TRBJ2-7	TRBV27	.	CASSLWTASEQYF	TGTGCCAGCAGTCTGTGGACAGCCTCTGAGCAGTACTTC
.	TRBJ1-4	TRBV7-2	TRBD1	CASSLLSSTGGAEKLFF	TGTGCCAGCAGCCTCCTTTCGTCGACAGGGGGCGCCGAAAAACTGTTTTTT
few	TRBJ1-3	TRBV28	TRBD1	CASSRQGNLENTIYF	TGTGCCAGCAGCCGACAGGGCAACTTAGAAAACACCATATATTTT
.	TRBJ2-5	TRBV4-2	.	CASSQGAGGSETQYF	TGTGCCAGCAGCCAAGGAGCAGGTGGATCGGAGACCCAGTACTTC
.	TRBJ1-1	TRBV6-1	.	CASSLARDTEAFF	TGTGCCAGCAGCCTCGCCAGGGACACTGAAGCTTTCTTT
.	TRBJ1-5	TRBV28	.	CGTGDSNQPQHF	TGTGGGACCGGGGATAGCAATCAGCCCCAGCATTTT
.	TRBJ2-3	TRBV14	.	CASSQGRGPSTDTQYF	TGTGCCAGCAGCCAAGGGCGGGGTCCTAGCACAGATACGCAGTATTTT
few	TRBJ1-5	TRBV28	.	CASSLAGMGTHQPQHF	TGTGCCAGCAGTTTGGCAGGGATGGGTACCCATCAGCCCCAGCATTTT
.	TRBJ1-1	TRBV7-9	TRBD1	CASTPGQMNTEAFF	TGTGCCAGCACCCCGGGACAGATGAACACTGAAGCTTTCTTT
.	TRBJ2-1	TRBV29-1	TRBD2	CSVEDFSGVNEQFF	TGCAGCGTTGAAGATTTTAGCGGGGTTAATGAGCAGTTCTTC
.	TRBJ2-7	TRBV10-3	.	CAVTKGVPYEQYF	TGTGCCGTAACGAAGGGGGTACCCTACGAGCAGTACTTC
.	TRBJ1-3	TRBV2	TRBD1	CASRDRGLSGNTIYF	TGTGCCAGCAGAGACAGGGGGCTCTCTGGAAACACCATATATTTT
.	TRBJ1-1	TRBV9	.	CASSVVSMAVNTEAFF	TGTGCCAGCAGCGTAGTATCGATGGCGGTCAACACTGAAGCTTTCTTT
medium-sized	TRBJ2-5	TRBV2	.	CASDGRPGVYQETQYF	TGTGCCAGCGACGGACGGCCAGGGGTGTACCAAGAGACCCAGTACTTC
.	TRBJ2-4	TRBV29-1	.	CSVGPLPRVGIQYF	TGCAGCGTTGGTCCCCTTCCGAGGGTGGGCATTCAGTACTTC
.	TRBJ2-5	TRBV4-2	TRBD2	CASSQQAGGERETQYF	TGTGCCAGCAGCCAACAAGCGGGAGGGGAAAGAGAGACCCAGTACTTC
.	TRBJ2-6	TRBV19	.	CASSLRSGANVLTF	TGTGCCAGTAGTTTGCGCTCTGGGGCCAACGTCCTGACTTTC
.	TRBJ1-2	TRBV10-2	TRBD1	CASTPDRGYGYTF	TGCGCCAGCACCCCTGACAGGGGTTATGGCTACACCTTC
.	TRBJ2-7	TRBV5-4	TRBD2	CASGTSGSRVVGEQYF	TGTGCCAGCGGGACTAGCGGGAGCCGCGTCGTAGGCGAGCAGTACTTC
.	TRBJ2-7	TRBV5-1	TRBD1	CASSSPGQTYEQYF	TGCGCCAGCAGCTCCCCGGGACAGACCTACGAGCAGTACTTC